This T cell receptor beta chain was found in a study of cytomegalovirus exposure and HLA in healthy donors (dated 2017 in TCRdb). With respect to the entire study: An earlier analysis of 587 of the donors reported approximately 290 Gb of sequence data and roughly 110 million unique TCR beta sequences from roughly 180 million T cells. An early release covering about 600 HLA-typed donors comprised 250 to 350 gigabases of sequencing data and around 80 million unique TCR sequences. The genetic ancestry cluster associated with self-reported Caucasian donors included 65% to 90% of the 398 genotyped donors. The study was designed to test whether signatures of past pathogen exposure could be identified by cataloging public T cell receptors. Using immunosequencing, the study profiled T cell repertoires from around 680 subjects and related those repertoires to cytomegalovirus serostatus. Along with the roughly 700-subject first cohort, a separate validation cohort of 120 different subjects was used. To predict cytomegalovirus infection status, the study combined high-throughput TCR immunosequencing, statistical association of individual TCRs with disease status, and machine learning. A later analysis re-analyzed previously published TCR beta repertoires from 660 or so donors and added high-resolution HLA genotyping to study TCR occurrence patterns. The later analysis used no new phenotypic data to find candidate immune exposures, relying instead on TCR beta sequences and their occurrence across donors. In an earlier analysis of 587 of the donors, high-throughput TCR beta sequencing was used to judge whether each TCR beta V gene segment behaved as functional or pseudogenic. Donor age, sex, ethnicity and CMV serostatus were collected together with the repertoire data. In a later genetic analysis, genome-wide SNP genotypes for about three fifths of the roughly 670 donors were used, and that subset was treated as a discovery cohort. Every discovery cohort repertoire had been produced on one sequencing platform. HLA typing included class I and class II loci at four-digit resolution. The number of donors typed differed by locus, with roughly 629-640 for A, B, C, DRB1 and DQB1, approximately 500 for DQA1, about 610 for DPA1, and 450 to 480 for DPB1. A handful of DR-DQ haplotypes were handled as single units for association and clustering because linkage in the cohort was strong. Across 398 genotyped donors of the cohort, an average of about 250,000 unique TCR beta nucleotide sequences per donor were sequenced, and roughly 17% of those sequences were non-productive. The study at large found these results: A further reported finding was that TCR beta sequences accurately predicted the HLA-A and HLA-B alleles for most subjects in the first cohort. Compared with the roughly 670-donor mean, donors in an Asian-associated ancestry cluster had fewer N-insertions in productive TCRs, according to a later genetic analysis. The classifier was reported to diagnose cytomegalovirus status with high specificity and sensitivity in both the original cohort and the validation cohort. Several of the top co-occurrence clusters appeared to be linked to parvovirus B19, influenza, CMV and Epstein-Barr virus, according to a later analysis. A later genetic analysis associated a missense DCLRE1C variant with V-gene and J-gene trimming of TCR beta chains, and an independent cohort replicated the association. An earlier analysis of 587 of the donors showed that most TCR beta V segments appeared in productive rearrangements either about 90% or about 30% of the time, which broadly matched IMGT annotations. When HLA alleles, especially DR and DQ, strongly co-occurred, TCR associations were difficult to assign to individual alleles. HLA typing was unavailable for some donors at each locus, so association tests used only the typed subset. A few of the identified cytomegalovirus-associated TCR beta chains were confirmed in vitro to be specific for cytomegalovirus antigens. The cohort was sequenced for TCR beta chains only, and without alpha or paired-chain data the features that could be detected were limited. The only immune exposure information available for the cohort was CMV serostatus. Because counts were too low, 15 to 20 rarely observed V segments, including chromosome 9 orphons, were excluded from the earlier analysis of around 640 of the donors. A group of highly shared sequence variants was considered likely to be a technical artifact of the sequencing pipeline. A later analysis found that HLA-associated TCR beta chains were more clonally expanded and had lower generation probabilities than equally common non-associated chains. Correlated functional status among segregating V segments might reflect linkage disequilibrium, but an unknown experimental factor could not be ruled out. In a later analysis, TCR association rates were found to vary across HLA loci, with the most associated TCRs seen for DRB1 alleles and the fewest for HLA-C alleles. The authors suggested that the approach could potentially be generalized to other disease states and immunological phenotypes. A later analysis associated about 17,000 TCR beta sequences with specific HLA alleles at a false discovery rate of 0.05. The presence/absence analyses assumed that sequencing depth was roughly uniform across donors, and that assumption may not be true. Some IMGT-functional V segments, including TRBV6-2 and TRBV6-3, could not be told apart with the 87-base-pair reads, so those segments were excluded. According to a later analysis, most CMV-associated TCR beta chains appeared to be HLA-restricted, and the HLA associations seemed to be driven largely by CMV exposure. Most TCR sequences were seen in very few donors, while some public TCRs were found in many individuals. The study gave a list of 150 to 200 TCR beta chains associated with cytomegalovirus.

In total, 600 or so healthy bone marrow donors made up the cohort. At the time of sampling, every cohort member was nominally healthy, though immune exposures that went unrecorded were likely present. The donor tested CMV seronegative and was one of the 352 seronegative cohort members. Every donor gave a peripheral blood sample, and the peripheral blood mononuclear cells from that sample were used for TCR beta sequencing. Genomic DNA extraction from the blood cell samples was performed with the Qiagen DNeasy Blood Extraction Kit. The library was obtained by the immunoSEQ multiplex PCR assay. The multiplex PCR relied on a mix of 60 forward primers for TCR Vbeta segments and 13 reverse primers for TCR Jbeta segments. Amplification of the CDR3 region of rearranged TCR beta genes was performed with a multiplex PCR assay on genomic DNA. The Illumina HiSeq System was used to sequence the amplified TCR beta libraries as 87-base-pair reads. On the study's bioinformatics: Across the 700 or so repertoires, a later analysis counted tens of millions of unique TCR beta chains, approximately 10 million of which were shared by at least two donors. A nearest-neighbor algorithm error-corrected the raw reads and collapsed the reads into unique sequences, merging closely related sequences to remove PCR and sequencing errors. To assign V, D and J gene segments, CDR3 sequences were aligned to IMGT reference sequences. For a sequence to be retained, a match of at least six nucleotides was required to both a V gene segment and a J gene segment. Rearrangements were called productive when the CDR3 lacked stop codons and stayed in frame with V and J; all others were non-productive. CDR3 was defined according to IMGT convention as the region running from the second conserved V-encoded cysteine to the conserved J-encoded phenylalanine. Sequences without an unambiguous match to a single V gene segment were excluded from the earlier analysis of about 640 of the donors. An earlier analysis of a few hundred of the donors called V segments functional above 56.7% productive rearrangements and segregating when the between-donor standard deviation exceeded 5%. A statistical classification framework was built for diagnosing cytomegalovirus status from the catalog of TCR beta chain sequences. V and J gene assignment, in a later analysis, came from comparing TCR nucleotide sequences with IMGT/GENE-DB human TR gene sequences. The TCRdist pipeline was used in a later analysis to assign CDR3 sequences and most-parsimonious VDJ recombination scenarios. In a later analysis, each TCR beta chain was defined by its CDR3 amino acid sequence together with its V-gene family, and reads without a unique V-gene family were excluded. In a later analysis, approximately 590 highly shared, low-generation-probability nucleotide sequences were removed to address suspected cross-contamination and a sequencing artifact. For each public chain, a later analysis derived a clonal expansion index from normalized ranks of inferred template counts within each repertoire. In a later analysis, generation probabilities were computed with a VDJ recombination model fitted to out-of-frame rearrangements, and the resulting probabilities were checked against IGoR. In a later analysis, hypergeometric tests were used to score TCR-TCR, TCR-HLA and TCR-CMV co-occurrence, with a repertoire-size bias correction applied to TCR pairs. To estimate false discovery rates, a later analysis permuted the HLA or CMV assignments 20 times. In a later analysis, co-occurring TCRs were grouped with DBSCAN, and TCRdist sequence similarity was added when clustering was performed within HLA-allele-positive subsets. Repertoires with fewer than 30,000 or more than 120,000 public chains, plus five repertoires with anomalous nucleotide sharing, were excluded from co-occurrence clustering. Held by TCRdb, this immuneACCESS table contains in-frame sequences only and omits some clones. Under half of the omission traces to an unresolved V gene where checked; the cause of the rest is unknown. V, J and clone size are those of that table, while D and trimming were read from the DNA. The sample includes 83,000 or so clones, with roughly 76% observed a single time. The top ten constitute over 1.5% of the sample.

Per the germline V gene, LGHNA is the CDR1 and YSLEER is the CDR2. There are 16 amino acids in the CDR3, from cysteine to phenylalanine inclusive. Left in the record is the CDR3 DNA by itself, 48 bases read in frame from the first base. After removal of 0 bases from V and 6 bases from J, the junction retains 4 bases not matched to a gene. Remarks on this clone: Its antigen remains unidentified. Per-base qualities were not stored, and no clone one base away is much larger.

The V gene is TRBV4-3 and the J gene is TRBJ2-1; 11 bases in the middle match TRBD1. Sequencing was carried out using PBMCs. The sequence came from a woman aged 30 to 39 in good health and CMV-seronegative. The sequenced DNA: TGCGCCAGCAGCCAAGATCGAGGGACAGGGGGCAATGAGCAGTTCTTC. Translated, it reads CASSQDRGTGGNEQFF.